This entry concerns a single T cell receptor beta chain. What it recognizes is unknown. Some clones are missing from TCRdb's copy, which holds only in-frame ones; the method was immunoSEQ multiplex PCR. Among 150,000 or so clones listed, 88% were seen once. The data were taken from a study of radiation and T cells in renal cell carcinoma. The time point denotes: baseline pretreatment blood. Sample treatment: 15 Gy SBRT to primary tumor, nephrectomy 4 weeks later. The patient's renal cell carcinoma had clear cell pathology. Germline V gives CDR1 SGHDT, CDR2 YYEEEE. V lost 4 bases and J 7 bases, leaving 11 bases between the germline ends. This CDR3 contains 12 residues. Findings of the study overall: Without pretreatment biopsies, baseline tumor clonotype presence was undetermined. Top tumor clonotypes rose in blood 2 weeks post-radiation, then contracted.

The clonotype was recovered from a woman aged 70-85 years with renal cell carcinoma. The specimen was blood, collected from a patient whose treatment included radiotherapy and nephrectomy. This chain links TRBV5-6 with TRBJ1-2; D possibly corresponds to TRBD1 (6 bases). The CDR3 loop is CASSVTGTGYTF. As DNA, the CDR3 is TGTGCCAGCAGCGTTACAGGGACTGGCTACACCTTC.